Described below is a single T cell receptor beta chain sequence and its context. Libraries were prepared by immunoSEQ multiplex PCR; TCRdb keeps only in-frame clonotypes and omits some of them. Of some 2 million clones listed, 90% to 95% were seen once; the top ten hold under 0.15%. With 1 base clipped from V and 2 bases from J, the junction kept 3 bases outside the gene matches. The germline gives CDR1 MNHEY, CDR2 SVGAGI. This CDR3 has 15 residues. The entry originates in a study of shared clonotypes between healthy human individuals. Sequencing input: naive CD4+ T cells sorted from blood. As to subset: CD45RA+ positively selected. The source of this sequence is a man aged 18 to 35 in good health. This chain uses TRBV6-5 with TRBJ2-7, with TRBD2 matching over 9 bases. The CDR3 DNA reads TGTGCCAGCAGTTACTTAGCGGGAGAGACCTACGAGCAGTACTTC. It encodes CASSYLAGETYEQYF.